This T cell receptor beta chain was identified during a study of cytomegalovirus exposure and HLA in healthy donors (dated by TCRdb to 2016 to 2017). Background for the entire study: According to an earlier analysis of 587 of the donors, about 180 million T cells yielded 117 million unique TCR beta sequences and approximately 300 Gb of sequence data. Typing coverage varied by locus: roughly 620-640 donors for A, B, C, DRB1 and DQB1; more than 500 for DQA1; some 610 for DPA1; approximately 490 for DPB1. Among the roughly 390 genotyped donors, about 83% belonged to the genetic ancestry cluster associated with self-reported Caucasian donors. A separate validation cohort of some 130 different subjects was used in addition to the approximately 700-subject first cohort. The study profiled the T cell repertoires of some 610 subjects by immunosequencing and related them to cytomegalovirus serostatus. Every repertoire in the discovery cohort had been generated on one and the same sequencing platform. The later analysis used no new phenotypic data to find candidate immune exposures, relying instead on TCR beta sequences and their occurrence across donors. Roughly 320 gigabases of sequencing data and about 92 million unique TCR sequences made up an early release that covered under 750 HLA-typed donors. A later genetic analysis took genome-wide SNP genotypes for about three fifths of the 666 donors and used that subset as a discovery cohort. The study aimed to test whether cataloging public T cell receptors could reveal signatures of past pathogen exposure. Because of strong linkage in the cohort, roughly five DR-DQ haplotypes were treated as single units for association and clustering. Class I and class II HLA loci were covered by the typing at four-digit resolution. To predict cytomegalovirus infection status, the study brought together high-throughput TCR immunosequencing, statistical association of individual TCRs with disease status, and machine learning. A later analysis re-analyzed previously published TCR beta repertoires from about 600 donors and added high-resolution HLA genotyping to study TCR occurrence patterns. On average, around 240,000 unique TCR beta nucleotide sequences were sequenced per donor among more than 350 genotyped donors of the cohort, with approximately 18% of those sequences being non-productive. Alongside the repertoire data, information on donor age, sex, ethnicity and CMV serostatus was compiled. In an earlier analysis of 587 of the donors, high-throughput TCR beta sequencing was used to judge whether each TCR beta V gene segment behaved as functional or pseudogenic.

Libraries were built with the immunoSEQ multiplex PCR assay. For the multiplex PCR, a mixture combining 60 forward primers for TCR Vbeta segments and 13 reverse primers for TCR Jbeta segments was used. The CDR3 region of rearranged TCR beta genes was amplified from genomic DNA by a multiplex PCR assay. The Illumina HiSeq System was used to sequence the amplified TCR beta libraries as 87-base-pair reads. From the authors' description of their analysis: Across the 500 to 750 repertoires, a later analysis counted about 81 million unique TCR beta chains, about 10 million of which were shared by at least two donors. Raw reads were error-corrected and collapsed into unique sequences by a nearest-neighbor algorithm in which closely related sequences were merged to remove PCR and sequencing errors. V, D and J gene segments were assigned by aligning CDR3 sequences to IMGT reference sequences. Each retained sequence needed at least a six-nucleotide match to both a V gene segment and a J gene segment. Rearrangements were classified as productive when the CDR3 lacked stop codons and remained in frame with V and J, and all other rearrangements were classified as non-productive. Following IMGT convention, CDR3 was defined as the stretch from the second conserved V-encoded cysteine to the conserved J-encoded phenylalanine. The earlier analysis of about 500 of the donors excluded sequences that lacked an unambiguous match to a single V gene segment. An earlier analysis of almost 600 of the donors classified V segments as functional when productive rearrangements were above 56.7% and as segregating when the standard deviation between donors was above 5%. To diagnose cytomegalovirus status from the catalog of TCR beta chain sequences, a statistical classification framework was built. In a later analysis, V and J genes were assigned by comparing TCR nucleotide sequences against IMGT/GENE-DB human TR gene sequences. The TCRdist pipeline was used in a later analysis to assign CDR3 sequences and most-parsimonious VDJ recombination scenarios. In a later analysis, every TCR beta chain was defined by the combination of its CDR3 amino acid sequence and its V-gene family, and reads without a unique V-gene family were dropped. As a way to deal with suspected cross-contamination and a sequencing artifact, a later analysis dropped 640 or so nucleotide sequences that were highly shared and had low generation probability. For each public chain, a later analysis derived a clonal expansion index from normalized ranks of inferred template counts within each repertoire. In a later analysis, generation probabilities were computed with a VDJ recombination model fitted to out-of-frame rearrangements, and the resulting probabilities were checked against IGoR. Hypergeometric tests were used in a later analysis to score TCR-TCR, TCR-HLA and TCR-CMV co-occurrence, with a repertoire-size bias correction applied to the TCR pairs. In a later analysis, false discovery rates were estimated by permuting HLA or CMV assignments 20 times. In a later analysis, co-occurring TCRs were grouped with DBSCAN, and TCRdist sequence similarity was added when clustering was performed within HLA-allele-positive subsets. Repertoires with fewer than 30,000 or more than 120,000 public chains, plus five repertoires with anomalous nucleotide sharing, were excluded from co-occurrence clustering. In TCRdb, the immuneACCESS table is reduced to in-frame sequences with V and J assigned. These tables do not hold every clone; where another copy was compared, an unresolved V gene accounts for under half, and the others remain unexplained. The V and J calls and clone size are taken from that table; D and trimming were inferred from the DNA. This sample is represented by around 110,000 clones; about 84% of them were singletons. Around 2.1% of the sample goes to the ten largest clones.

General study outcomes and caveats: In a later analysis, HLA-associated TCR beta chains showed more clonal expansion and lower generation probabilities than non-associated chains that were equally common. Roughly uniform sequencing depth across donors was assumed in presence/absence analyses, although this assumption may not hold. This cohort had only TCR beta chains sequenced, and the lack of alpha or paired-chain data limited which features could be detected. The classifier was reported to diagnose cytomegalovirus status with high specificity and sensitivity in both the original and validation cohorts. A further reported finding was that TCR beta sequences accurately predicted the HLA-A and HLA-B alleles for most subjects in the first cohort. When HLA alleles, especially DR and DQ, strongly co-occurred, TCR associations were difficult to assign to individual alleles. A later analysis found that TCR association rates varied across HLA loci, with DRB1 alleles showing the most associated TCRs and HLA-C alleles the fewest. A later analysis reported that several top co-occurrence clusters appeared linked to parvovirus B19, influenza, CMV and Epstein-Barr virus. According to a later analysis, most CMV-associated TCR beta chains appeared to be HLA-restricted, and the HLA associations seemed to be driven largely by CMV exposure. In a later genetic analysis, a missense DCLRE1C variant was associated with V-gene and J-gene trimming of TCR beta chains, and the association was replicated in an independent cohort. The only immune exposure information available for the cohort was CMV serostatus. In a later analysis, around 17,000 TCR beta sequences were associated with specific HLA alleles at a false discovery rate of 0.05. An earlier analysis of around 500 of the donors showed that most TCR beta V segments appeared in productive rearrangements either about 87% or about 30% of the time, which broadly matched IMGT annotations. The study gave a list of 150 to 200 TCR beta chains associated with cytomegalovirus. The 87-base-pair reads could not distinguish some IMGT-functional V segments, including TRBV6-2 and TRBV6-3, so those segments were excluded. The authors suggested that the approach could potentially be extended to other disease states and immunological phenotypes. The earlier analysis of 450 to 700 of the donors excluded over 15 rarely observed V segments, including chromosome 9 orphons, because counts were too low. A group of highly shared sequence variants was considered likely to be a technical artifact of the sequencing pipeline. In vitro tests confirmed that three of the cytomegalovirus-associated TCR beta chains recognize cytomegalovirus antigens. A later genetic analysis reported fewer N-insertions in productive TCRs among donors in an Asian-associated ancestry cluster than the roughly 670-donor mean. Linkage disequilibrium might explain the correlated functional status among segregating V segments, but an unknown experimental factor could not be excluded. HLA typing was unavailable for some donors at each locus, so association tests used only the typed subset. While some public TCRs were present in many individuals, most TCR sequences turned up only very rarely across donors.

The cohort consisted of 666 healthy bone marrow donors. All cohort members were sampled while nominally healthy, although unrecorded immune exposures were likely present. The donor was CMV seronegative and belonged to the group of approximately 320 seronegative cohort members. Each donor provided a peripheral blood sample, and peripheral blood mononuclear cells were used for TCR beta sequencing. Genomic DNA extraction from the blood cell samples was performed with the Qiagen DNeasy Blood Extraction Kit. The CDR3, from cysteine to phenylalanine, totals 14 residues. The sequence is cut down to CDR3 DNA, 42 bases in frame from base 1. For CDR1 and CDR2, the germline V gene lists SNHLY and FYNNEI. The germline V end is reduced by 5 bases and the J end by 2 bases; junction bases left unmatched: 5. To note about this clone: Its target antigen remains unknown. Nothing much larger sits one base from this clone, and base qualities are not available.

Sample: PBMCs. The sequence links TRBV2 to TRBJ2-5, with 7 middle bases fitting TRBD1. This sequence was found in a man younger than 45 in good health and CMV-seronegative. The CDR3 region: CASSSGQRQETQYF. The nucleotide sequence is TGTGCCAGCAGTTCGGGACAGAGACAAGAGACCCAGTACTTC.